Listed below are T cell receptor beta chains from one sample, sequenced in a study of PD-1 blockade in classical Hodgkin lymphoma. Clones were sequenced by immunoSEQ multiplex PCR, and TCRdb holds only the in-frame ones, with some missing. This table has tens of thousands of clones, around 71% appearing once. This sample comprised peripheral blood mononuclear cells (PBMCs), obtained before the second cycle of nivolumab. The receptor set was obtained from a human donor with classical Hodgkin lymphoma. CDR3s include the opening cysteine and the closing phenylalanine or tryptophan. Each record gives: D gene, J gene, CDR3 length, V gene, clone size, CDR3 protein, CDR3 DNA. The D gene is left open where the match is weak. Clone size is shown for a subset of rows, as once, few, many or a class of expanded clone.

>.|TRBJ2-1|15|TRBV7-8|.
CASSNQGAGDNEQFF
TGTGCCAGCAGCAATCAGGGGGCGGGAGACAATGAGCAGTTCTTC
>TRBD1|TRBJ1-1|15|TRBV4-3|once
CASSHGQVANTEAFF
TGCGCCAGCAGCCACGGACAGGTAGCAAACACTGAAGCTTTCTTT
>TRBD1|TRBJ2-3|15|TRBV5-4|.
CASSFGTGGRDTQYF
TGTGCCAGCAGCTTCGGGACAGGGGGTAGGGATACGCAGTATTTT
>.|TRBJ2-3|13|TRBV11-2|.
CASSLAYTDTQYF
TGTGCCAGCAGCTTAGCTTACACAGATACGCAGTATTTT
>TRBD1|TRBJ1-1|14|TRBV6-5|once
CASSYFRTGGEAFF
TGTGCCAGCAGTTACTTTAGGACAGGGGGTGAAGCTTTCTTT
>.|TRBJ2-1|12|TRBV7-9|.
CASSPTPNEQFF
TGTGCCAGCAGCCCCACCCCTAATGAGCAGTTCTTC
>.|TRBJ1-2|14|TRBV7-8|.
CASSLVGLGYGYTF
TGTGCCAGCAGCTTAGTGGGGTTAGGCTATGGCTACACCTTC
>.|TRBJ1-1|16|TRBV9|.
CASSVAYRGANTEAFF
TGTGCCAGCAGCGTAGCTTACCGAGGGGCAAACACTGAAGCTTTCTTT
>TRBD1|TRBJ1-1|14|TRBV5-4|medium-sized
CASSGGTGFTEAFF
TGTGCCAGCAGCGGGGGGACAGGCTTCACTGAAGCTTTCTTT
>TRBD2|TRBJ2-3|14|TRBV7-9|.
CASRHPRAGDTQYF
TGTGCCAGCAGACACCCCCGAGCGGGGGATACGCAGTATTTT
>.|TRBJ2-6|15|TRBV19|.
CASSMMGSGANVLTF
TGTGCCAGTAGTATGATGGGTTCTGGGGCCAACGTCCTGACTTTC
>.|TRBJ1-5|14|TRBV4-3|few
CASSQEGGAQPQHF
TGCGCCAGCAGCCAAGAGGGGGGCGCGCAGCCCCAGCATTTT
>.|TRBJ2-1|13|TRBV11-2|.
CASSLDITFEQFF
TGTGCCAGCAGCTTAGACATTACGTTCGAGCAGTTCTTC
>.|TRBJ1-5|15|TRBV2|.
CASSQVRGSNQPQHF
TGTGCCAGCAGCCAAGTTCGTGGAAGCAATCAGCCCCAGCATTTT
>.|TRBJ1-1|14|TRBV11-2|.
CASSLGTANTEAFF
TGTGCCAGCAGCTTAGGGACAGCGAACACTGAAGCTTTCTTT
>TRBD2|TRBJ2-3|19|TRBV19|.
CASSSTVRTTSGGAGTQYF
TGTGCCAGTAGTTCTACCGTCCGAACGACTAGCGGGGGGGCGGGTACGCAGTATTTT
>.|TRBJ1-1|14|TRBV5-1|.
CASSELDTNTEAFF
TGTGCCAGCAGCGAATTGGACACGAACACTGAAGCTTTCTTT
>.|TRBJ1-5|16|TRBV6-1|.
CASSEVGGYSNQPQHF
TGTGCCAGCAGTGAAGTAGGGGGGTATAGCAATCAGCCCCAGCATTTT
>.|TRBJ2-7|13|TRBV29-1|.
CSVEDKGLYEQYF
TGCAGCGTTGAAGACAAGGGCCTCTACGAGCAGTACTTC
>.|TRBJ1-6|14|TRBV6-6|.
CASSLGLGNSPLHF
TGTGCCAGCAGTTTAGGGTTGGGTAATTCACCCCTCCACTTT
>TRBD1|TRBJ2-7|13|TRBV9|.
CASSGTGAYEQYF
TGTGCCAGCAGCGGGACAGGAGCCTACGAGCAGTACTTC
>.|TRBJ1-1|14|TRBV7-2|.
CASSLASVNTEAFF
TGTGCCAGCAGCTTGGCTTCAGTGAACACTGAAGCTTTCTTT
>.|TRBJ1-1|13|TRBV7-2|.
CASSLSGRDEAFF
TGTGCCAGCAGCTTATCGGGGAGAGATGAAGCTTTCTTT
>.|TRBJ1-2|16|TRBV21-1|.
CASSPSPSDRVDGYTF
TGTGCCAGCAGCCCTTCACCTTCAGACAGGGTAGATGGCTACACCTTC
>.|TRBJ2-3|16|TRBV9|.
CASSVSVSQGPDTQYF
TGTGCCAGCAGCGTGTCGGTGAGCCAAGGACCAGATACGCAGTATTTT
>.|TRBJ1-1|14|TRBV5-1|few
CASSLADGYTEAFF
TGCGCCAGCAGCTTGGCCGACGGGTACACTGAAGCTTTCTTT
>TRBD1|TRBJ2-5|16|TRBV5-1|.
CASSWATGGVRETQYF
TGCGCCAGCAGCTGGGCGACAGGGGGGGTGAGAGAGACCCAGTACTTC
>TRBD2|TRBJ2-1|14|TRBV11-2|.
CASRVGGSYNEQFF
TGTGCCAGCAGGGTGGGGGGGTCCTACAATGAGCAGTTCTTC
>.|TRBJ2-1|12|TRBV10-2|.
CASSEATGEQFF
TGCGCCAGCAGTGAGGCGACCGGAGAGCAGTTCTTC
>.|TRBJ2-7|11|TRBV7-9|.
CASTAGYEQYF
TGTGCAAGCACGGCGGGTTACGAGCAGTACTTC
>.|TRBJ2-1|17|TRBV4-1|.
CASSQDAFFGTYNEQFF
TGCGCCAGCAGCCAAGACGCTTTTTTTGGTACCTACAATGAGCAGTTCTTC
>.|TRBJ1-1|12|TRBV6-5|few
CASSRLGTEAFF
TGTGCCAGCAGTAGGTTGGGCACTGAAGCTTTCTTT
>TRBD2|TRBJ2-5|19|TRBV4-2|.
CASSQEVPGLAGGRETQYF
TGTGCCAGCAGCCAAGAAGTCCCGGGACTAGCGGGGGGTCGAGAGACCCAGTACTTC
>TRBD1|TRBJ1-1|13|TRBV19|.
CASAQGANTEAFF
TGTGCCAGTGCACAGGGGGCGAACACTGAAGCTTTCTTT
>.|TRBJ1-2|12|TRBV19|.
CASSISVDGYTF
TGTGCCAGTAGTATTTCTGTCGATGGCTACACCTTC
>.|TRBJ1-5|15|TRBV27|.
CASSPGGLLNQPQHF
TGTGCCAGCAGTCCCGGGGGGCTACTCAATCAGCCCCAGCATTTT
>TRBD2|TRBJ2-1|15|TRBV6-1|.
CASSEASGGAFRQFF
TGTGCCAGCAGTGAAGCTAGCGGGGGGGCCTTCAGACAGTTCTTC
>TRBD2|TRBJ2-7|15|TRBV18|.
CASSSGGSTTYEQYF
TGTGCCAGCTCCTCGGGGGGTTCCACTACCTACGAGCAGTACTTC
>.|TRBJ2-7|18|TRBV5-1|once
CASSLPALKVGFSYEQYF
TGCGCCAGCAGCTTGCCCGCGCTTAAGGTAGGATTCTCCTACGAGCAGTACTTC